Presented here are 9 T cell receptor beta chains from one specimen sequenced in a study of blood T cell repertoires in COVID-19. The table came from immunoSEQ multiplex PCR; TCRdb's copy has only in-frame clones and leaves some out. In the table there are approximately 270,000 clones, around nine tenths of which are singletons. The specimen sequenced was peripheral blood. The receptors originated from a man between 35 and 55 years old with active or convalescent COVID-19.

This chain uses TRBV5-1 with TRBJ2-7; D is undetermined. CDR3 length: 13 residues. Trimming pared 1 base from V and 2 bases from J, leaving 7 bases between. Germline-derived CDR1 and CDR2 are SGHRS and YFSETQ. CDR3 residues: CASSLLEAYEQYF. The CDR3 nucleotides are TGCGCCAGCAGCTTGCTAGAAGCCTACGAGCAGTACTTC.

The chain has TRBV19 and TRBJ1-1; the D gene is possibly TRBD1 (6 bases). Trimming left V 8 bases short and J 1 base short, with 14 bases between. CDR3 length: 14 residues. Looked up from germline, CDR1 is LNHDA and CDR2 is SQIVND (reference sequence). The CDR3 region is CASRNRAENTEAFF. CDR3 coding DNA: TGTGCCAGTCGAAACAGGGCGGAGAACACTGAAGCTTTCTTT.

This rearrangement joins TRBV13 to TRBJ2-7, with TRBD2 matching 10 bases. CDR3 size: 12 residues. Germline V CDR1 and CDR2: PRHDT, FYEKMQ (reference sequence). CDR3 nucleotides: TGTGCCAGCAGCTCTCCGGGACTAGCGCCATCGGTC. Its protein is CASSSPGLAPSV.

V is TRBV19 and J is TRBJ1-3; D ambiguous. The germline CDR1 and CDR2 sequences are LNHDA and SQIVND (reference sequence). The CDR3 sequence is 13 residues long. Trimming removed 6 bases from V and 8 bases from J, with 14 bases in between. The CDR3, as DNA: TGTGCCAGTAGCCACCGACTGGAGGACACCATATATTTT. As protein: CASSHRLEDTIYF.

About this clone: This CDR3 is also generated by other DNA sequences in the sample. The chain has TRBV28 and TRBJ1-6, with 9 nucleotides matching TRBD1. Trimming removed 4 bases from V and 7 bases from J; junction bases left unmatched: 2. Germline CDR1 reads MDHEN; CDR2 reads SYDVKM. The CDR3 is made up of 14 amino acids. The CDR3 sequence: CASSSGQGNSPLHF. Written as DNA, the CDR3 is TGTGCCAGCAGTTCGGGACAGGGCAATTCACCCCTCCACTTT.

A note on this clone: In the same sample, other DNA sequences code for this CDR3. The genes are TRBV5-4 and TRBJ1-2; D remains ambiguous. This CDR3 is 12 amino acids long. V was trimmed by 5 bases and J by 2 bases, leaving 7 bases between them. Germline V gene data show CDR1 as SGHNT and CDR2 as YYREEE (reference sequence). For the CDR3, the DNA is TGTGCCAGCAGTCCCGGGAACTATGGCTACACCTTC. Translated: CASSPGNYGYTF.

The genes are TRBV5-1 and TRBJ2-2; D is perhaps TRBD2 (6 bases). The V end was cut by 0 bases, the J end by 6 bases, with 15 bases between. The CDR3 sequence is 16 residues long. Germline CDR1 SGHRS, CDR2 YFSETQ. CDR3 in DNA: TGCGCCAGCAGCTTGGCCGAATTGGCGGGGTCCGGGGAGCTGTTTTTT. As protein: CASSLAELAGSGELFF.

The rearrangement links TRBV6-5 to TRBJ1-2; unclear D gene. CDR3 length: 14 residues. V shed 2 bases and J shed 3 bases, with 10 bases lying between them. In germline, CDR1 is MNHEY, CDR2 SVGAGI. The CDR3 DNA follows: TGTGCCAGCAGTTACAACCGGGGTGACTATGGCTACACCTTC. Its translation is CASSYNRGDYGYTF.

This rearrangement joins TRBV28 to TRBJ2-4, with D perhaps TRBD1 (6 bases). V lost 2 bases and J lost 4, with 12 bases in between. The germline CDR1 and CDR2 sequences are MDHEN and SYDVKM. This CDR3 is built from 15 residues. The CDR3 coding sequence is TGTGCCAGCAGTTTAATTTTACAGGGTAAAAACATTCAGTACTTC. Amino acid sequence: CASSLILQGKNIQYF.